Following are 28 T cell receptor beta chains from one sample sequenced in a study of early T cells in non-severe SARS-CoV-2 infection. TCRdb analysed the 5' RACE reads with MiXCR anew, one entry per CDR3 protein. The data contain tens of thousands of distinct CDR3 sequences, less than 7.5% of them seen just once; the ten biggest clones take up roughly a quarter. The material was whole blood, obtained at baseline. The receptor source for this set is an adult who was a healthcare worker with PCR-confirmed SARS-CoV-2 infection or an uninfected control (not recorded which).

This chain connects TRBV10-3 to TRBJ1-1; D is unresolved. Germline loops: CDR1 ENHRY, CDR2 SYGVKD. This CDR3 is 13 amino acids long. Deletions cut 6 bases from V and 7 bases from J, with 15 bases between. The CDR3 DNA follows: TGTGCCATCAGCAGGCTTAGCGGGGATGAAGCTTTCTTT. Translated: CAISRLSGDEAFF.

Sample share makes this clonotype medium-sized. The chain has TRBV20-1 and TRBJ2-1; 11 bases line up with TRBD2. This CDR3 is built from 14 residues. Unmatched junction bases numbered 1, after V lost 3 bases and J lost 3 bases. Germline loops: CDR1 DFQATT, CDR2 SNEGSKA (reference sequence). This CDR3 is CSARGLADYNEQFF. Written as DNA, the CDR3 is TGCAGTGCTAGGGGACTAGCGGACTACAATGAGCAGTTCTTC.

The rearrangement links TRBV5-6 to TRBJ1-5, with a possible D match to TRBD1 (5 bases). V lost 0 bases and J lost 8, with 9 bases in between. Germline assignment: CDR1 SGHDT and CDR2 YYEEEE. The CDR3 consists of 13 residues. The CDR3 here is CASSLGGGKPQHF. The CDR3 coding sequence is TGTGCCAGCAGCTTGGGTGGGGGAAAGCCCCAGCATTTT.

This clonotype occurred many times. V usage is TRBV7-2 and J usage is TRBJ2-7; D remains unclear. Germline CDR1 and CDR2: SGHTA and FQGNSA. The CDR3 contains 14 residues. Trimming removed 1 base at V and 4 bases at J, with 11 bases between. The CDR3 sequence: CASSLDPTTYEQYF. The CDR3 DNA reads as TGTGCCAGCAGCTTAGACCCTACCACGTACGAGCAGTACTTC.

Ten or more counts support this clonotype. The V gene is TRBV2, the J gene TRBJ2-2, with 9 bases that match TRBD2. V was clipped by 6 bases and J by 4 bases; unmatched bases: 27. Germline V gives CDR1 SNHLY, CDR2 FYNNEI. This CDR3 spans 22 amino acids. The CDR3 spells CASSFTRTATKKRLAVTGELFF. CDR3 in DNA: TGTGCCAGCAGCTTCACCCGGACAGCCACAAAAAAGAGACTAGCGGTCACCGGGGAGCTGTTTTTT.

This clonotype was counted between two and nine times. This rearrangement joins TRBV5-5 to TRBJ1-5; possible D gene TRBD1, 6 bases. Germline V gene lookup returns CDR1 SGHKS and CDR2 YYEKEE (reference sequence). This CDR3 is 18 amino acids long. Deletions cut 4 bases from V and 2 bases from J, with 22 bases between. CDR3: CASSADEGGGVRNQPQHF. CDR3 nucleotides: TGTGCCAGCAGCGCCGATGAGGGGGGCGGAGTGCGCAATCAGCCCCAGCATTTT. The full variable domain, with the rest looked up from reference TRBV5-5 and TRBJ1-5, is DAGVTQSPTHLIKTRGQQVTLRCSPISGHKSVSWYQQVLGQGPQFIFQYYEKEERGRGNFPDRFSARQFPNYSSELNVNALLLGDSALYLCASSADEGGGVRNQPQHFGDGTRLSIL.

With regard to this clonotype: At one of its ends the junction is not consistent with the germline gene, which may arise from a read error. The CDR3 DNA reads TGTGCCAGCAGTAAAGCCGGGACTAGCGGGAGTGGTGAGCAGTTCTTC. Its translation is CASSKAGTSGSGEQFF. This chain uses TRBV2 with TRBJ2-1, with 14 bases lining up with TRBD2. CDR3 size: 16 residues. The germline CDR1 and CDR2 sequences are SNHLY and FYNNEI.

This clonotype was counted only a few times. CDR3 coding DNA: TGTGCCAGCAGCCGCGGGGGTAGCAGCTATGGCTACACCTTC. Translated, it gives CASSRGGSSYGYTF. V is TRBV6-5 and J is TRBJ1-2, with D possibly matching TRBD1 (5 bases). V lost 6 bases, J lost 4 bases, and 15 bases lay in between. This CDR3 contains 14 residues. The germline CDR1 and CDR2 sequences are MNHEY and SVGAGI.

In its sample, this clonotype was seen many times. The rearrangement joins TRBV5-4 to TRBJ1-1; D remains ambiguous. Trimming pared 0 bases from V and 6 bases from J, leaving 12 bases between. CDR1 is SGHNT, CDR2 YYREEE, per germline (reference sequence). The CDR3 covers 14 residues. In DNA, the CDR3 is TGTGCCAGCAGCTTGGTCCCGGCACGGGCTGAAGCTTTCTTT. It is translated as CASSLVPARAEAFF.

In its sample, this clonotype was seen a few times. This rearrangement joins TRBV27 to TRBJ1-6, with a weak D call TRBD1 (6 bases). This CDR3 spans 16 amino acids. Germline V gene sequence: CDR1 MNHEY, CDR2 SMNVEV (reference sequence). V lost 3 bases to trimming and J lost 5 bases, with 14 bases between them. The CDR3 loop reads CASSFVGGAHNSPLHF. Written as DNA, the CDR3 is TGTGCCAGCAGTTTTGTCGGGGGCGCCCATAATTCACCCCTCCACTTT.

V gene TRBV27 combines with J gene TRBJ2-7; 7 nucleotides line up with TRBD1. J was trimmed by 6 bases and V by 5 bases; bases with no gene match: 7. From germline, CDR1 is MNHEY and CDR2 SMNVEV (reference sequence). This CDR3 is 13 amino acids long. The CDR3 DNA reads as TGTGCCAGCAGTACCCAGACAGGGTCCGAGCAGTACTTC. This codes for CASSTQTGSEQYF.

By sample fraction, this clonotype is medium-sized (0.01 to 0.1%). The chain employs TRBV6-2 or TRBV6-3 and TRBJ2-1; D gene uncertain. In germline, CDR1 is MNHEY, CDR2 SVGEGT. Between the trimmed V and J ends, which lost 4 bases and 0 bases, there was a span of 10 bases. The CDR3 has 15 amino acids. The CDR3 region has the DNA TGTGCCAGCAGTTTGGACCGGAGCTCCTACAATGAGCAGTTCTTC. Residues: CASSLDRSSYNEQFF.

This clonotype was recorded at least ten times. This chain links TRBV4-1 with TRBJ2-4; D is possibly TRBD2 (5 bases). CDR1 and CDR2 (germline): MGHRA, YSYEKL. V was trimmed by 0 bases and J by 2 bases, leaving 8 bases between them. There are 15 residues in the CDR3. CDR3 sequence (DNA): TGCGCCAGCAGCCAAGACGTCGGGACCAAAAACATTCAGTACTTC. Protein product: CASSQDVGTKNIQYF.

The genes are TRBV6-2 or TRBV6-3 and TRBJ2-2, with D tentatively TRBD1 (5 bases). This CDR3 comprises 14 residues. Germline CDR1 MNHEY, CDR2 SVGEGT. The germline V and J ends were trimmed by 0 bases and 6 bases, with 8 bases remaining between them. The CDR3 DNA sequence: TGTGCCAGCAGTTACTCGGGGCGTTCCGGGGAGCTGTTTTTT. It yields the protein CASSYSGRSGELFF.

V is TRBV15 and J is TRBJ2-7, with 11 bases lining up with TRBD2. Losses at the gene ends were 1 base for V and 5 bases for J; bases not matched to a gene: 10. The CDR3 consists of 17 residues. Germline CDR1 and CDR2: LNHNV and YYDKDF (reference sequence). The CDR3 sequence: CATSRGRLAGTSHEQYF. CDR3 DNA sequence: TGTGCCACCAGCAGAGGCCGACTAGCGGGAACTAGCCACGAGCAGTACTTC.

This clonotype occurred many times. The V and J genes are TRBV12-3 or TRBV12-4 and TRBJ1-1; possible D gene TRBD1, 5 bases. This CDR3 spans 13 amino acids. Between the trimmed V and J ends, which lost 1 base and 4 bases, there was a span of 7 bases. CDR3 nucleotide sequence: TGTGCCAGCAGTTTAGGTCAGGGCACTGAAGCTTTCTTT. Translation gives CASSLGQGTEAFF.

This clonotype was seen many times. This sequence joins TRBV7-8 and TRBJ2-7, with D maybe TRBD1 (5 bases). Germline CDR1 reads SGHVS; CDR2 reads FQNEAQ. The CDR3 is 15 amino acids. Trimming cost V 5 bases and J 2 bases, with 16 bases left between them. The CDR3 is CASSQDSPSTYEQYF. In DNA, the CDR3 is TGTGCCAGCAGCCAAGACAGTCCCTCTACCTACGAGCAGTACTTC.

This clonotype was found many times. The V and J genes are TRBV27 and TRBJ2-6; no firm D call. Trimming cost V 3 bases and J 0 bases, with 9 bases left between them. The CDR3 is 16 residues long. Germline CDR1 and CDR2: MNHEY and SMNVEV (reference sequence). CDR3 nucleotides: TGTGCCAGCAGTTTTATAGGGAACTCTGGGGCCAACGTCCTGACTTTC. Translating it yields CASSFIGNSGANVLTF.

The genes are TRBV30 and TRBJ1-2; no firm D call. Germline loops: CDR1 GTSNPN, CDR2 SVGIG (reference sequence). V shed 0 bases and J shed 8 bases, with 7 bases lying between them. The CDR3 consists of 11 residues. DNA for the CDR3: TGTGCCTGGAGTGTAAGGGAGGGCTACACCTTC. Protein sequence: CAWSVREGYTF.

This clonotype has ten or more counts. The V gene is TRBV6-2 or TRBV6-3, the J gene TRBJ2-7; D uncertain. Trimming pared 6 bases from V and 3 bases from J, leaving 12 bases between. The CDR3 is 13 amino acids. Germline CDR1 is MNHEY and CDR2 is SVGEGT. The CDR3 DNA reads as TGTGCCAGCAGCTTAAATGAGATCTACGAGCAGTACTTC. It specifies CASSLNEIYEQYF.

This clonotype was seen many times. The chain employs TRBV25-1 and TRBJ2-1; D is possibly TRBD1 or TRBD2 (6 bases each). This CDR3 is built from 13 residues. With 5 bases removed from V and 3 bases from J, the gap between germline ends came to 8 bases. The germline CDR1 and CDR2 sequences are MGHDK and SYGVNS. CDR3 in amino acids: CASSKGGYNEQFF. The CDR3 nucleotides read TGTGCCAGCAGTAAGGGGGGCTACAATGAGCAGTTCTTC. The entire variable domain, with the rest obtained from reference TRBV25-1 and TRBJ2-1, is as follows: EADIYQTPRYLVIGTGKKITLECSQTMGHDKMYWYQQDPGMELHLIHYSYGVNSTEKGDLSSESTVSRIRTEHFPLTLESARPSHTSQYLCASSKGGYNEQFFGPGTRLTVL.

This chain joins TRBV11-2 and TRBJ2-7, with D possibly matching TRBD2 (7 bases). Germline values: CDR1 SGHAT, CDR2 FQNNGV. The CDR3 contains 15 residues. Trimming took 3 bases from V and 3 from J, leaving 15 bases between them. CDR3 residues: CASSLGRGASYEQYF. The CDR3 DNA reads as TGTGCCAGCAGCTTGGGACGGGGGGCGAGCTACGAGCAGTACTTC.

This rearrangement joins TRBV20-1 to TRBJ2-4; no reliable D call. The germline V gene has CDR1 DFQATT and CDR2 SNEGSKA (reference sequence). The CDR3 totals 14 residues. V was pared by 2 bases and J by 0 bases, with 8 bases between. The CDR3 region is CSARKPEAKNIQYF. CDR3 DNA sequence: TGCAGTGCTAGAAAGCCGGAAGCCAAAAACATTCAGTACTTC.

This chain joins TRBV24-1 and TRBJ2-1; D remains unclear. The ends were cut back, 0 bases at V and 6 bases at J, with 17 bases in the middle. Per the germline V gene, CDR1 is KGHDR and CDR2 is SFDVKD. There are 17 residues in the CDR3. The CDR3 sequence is CATSDLARSPSRNEQFF. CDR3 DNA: TGTGCCACCAGTGATTTGGCCAGGTCCCCCAGTCGCAATGAGCAGTTCTTC.

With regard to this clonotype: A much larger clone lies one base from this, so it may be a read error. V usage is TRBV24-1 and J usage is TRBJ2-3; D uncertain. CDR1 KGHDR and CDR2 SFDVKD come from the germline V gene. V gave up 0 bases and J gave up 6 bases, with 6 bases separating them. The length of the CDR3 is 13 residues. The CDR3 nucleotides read TGTGCCACCAGTGATTTGCCGACTGATACGCAGTATTTT. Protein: CATSDLPTDTQYF.

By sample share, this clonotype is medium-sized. For the CDR3, the DNA is TGTGCCTGGAGTGTAGGTCTCACAGATACGCAGTATTTT. Translating it yields CAWSVGLTDTQYF. V usage is TRBV30 and J usage is TRBJ2-3; unclear D gene. CDR3 length equals 13 residues. Trimming took off 0 bases at V and 2 bases at J, with 6 bases between the two ends. CDR1 GTSNPN and CDR2 SVGIG come from the germline V gene (reference sequence).

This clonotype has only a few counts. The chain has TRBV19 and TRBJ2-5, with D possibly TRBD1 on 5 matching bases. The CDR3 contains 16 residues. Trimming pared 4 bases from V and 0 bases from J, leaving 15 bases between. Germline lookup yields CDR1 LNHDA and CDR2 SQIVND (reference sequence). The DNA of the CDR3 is TGTGCCAGTAGTAGCGTCCGACAGCCGTACCAAGAGACCCAGTACTTC. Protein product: CASSSVRQPYQETQYF.

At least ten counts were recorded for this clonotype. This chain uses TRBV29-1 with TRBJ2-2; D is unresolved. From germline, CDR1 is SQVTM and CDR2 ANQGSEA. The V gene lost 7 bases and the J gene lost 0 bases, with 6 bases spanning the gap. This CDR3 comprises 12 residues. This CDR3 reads CSGGPNTGELFF. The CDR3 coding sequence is TGCAGCGGCGGTCCGAACACCGGGGAGCTGTTTTTT.